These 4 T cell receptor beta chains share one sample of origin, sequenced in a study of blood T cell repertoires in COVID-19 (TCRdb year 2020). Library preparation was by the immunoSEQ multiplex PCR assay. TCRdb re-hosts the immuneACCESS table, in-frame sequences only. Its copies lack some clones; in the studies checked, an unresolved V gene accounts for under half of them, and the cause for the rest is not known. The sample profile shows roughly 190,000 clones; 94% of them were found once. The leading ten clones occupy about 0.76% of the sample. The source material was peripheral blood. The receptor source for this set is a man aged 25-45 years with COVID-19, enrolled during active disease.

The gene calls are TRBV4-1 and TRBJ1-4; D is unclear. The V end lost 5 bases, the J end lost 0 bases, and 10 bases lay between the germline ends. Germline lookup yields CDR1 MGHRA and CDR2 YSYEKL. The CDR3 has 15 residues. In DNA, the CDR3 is TGCGCCAGCAGCGACTACAGTGCAACTAATGAAAAACTGTTTTTT. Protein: CASSDYSATNEKLFF.

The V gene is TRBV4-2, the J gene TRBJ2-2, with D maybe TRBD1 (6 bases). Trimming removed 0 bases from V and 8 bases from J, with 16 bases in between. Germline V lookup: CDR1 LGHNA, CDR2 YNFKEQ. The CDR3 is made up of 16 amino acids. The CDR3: CASSQEGDNKGGELFF. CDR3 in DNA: TGTGCCAGCAGCCAAGAGGGGGACAATAAAGGTGGGGAGCTGTTTTTT.

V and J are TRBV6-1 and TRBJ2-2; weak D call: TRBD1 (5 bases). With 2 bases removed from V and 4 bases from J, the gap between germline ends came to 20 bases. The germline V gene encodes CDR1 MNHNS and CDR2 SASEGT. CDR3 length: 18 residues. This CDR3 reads CASSERGIGQWGTGELFF. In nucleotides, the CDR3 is TGTGCCAGCAGTGAAAGGGGCATAGGGCAGTGGGGCACCGGGGAGCTGTTTTTT.

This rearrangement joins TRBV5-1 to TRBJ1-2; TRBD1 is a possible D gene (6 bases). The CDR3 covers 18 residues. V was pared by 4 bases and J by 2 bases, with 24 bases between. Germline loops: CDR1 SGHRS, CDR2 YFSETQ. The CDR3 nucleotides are TGCGCCAGCAGCCTTTCTATAGTCCAAACAGGGAACAACTATGGCTACACCTTC. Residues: CASSLSIVQTGNNYGYTF.